A single sample gave rise to the 30 T cell receptor beta chains below, sequenced in a study of cytomegalovirus exposure and HLA in healthy donors. This PCR relied on a set of 60 Vbeta primers and 13 Jbeta primers. The method was immunoSEQ multiplex PCR; TCRdb's version includes in-frame clones alone and lacks a portion of them. The profile shows 130,000 or so clones, around 83% of them singletons. The specimen was PBMCs. The receptors derive from a woman aged 18-29 years in good health and CMV-seropositive.

The V and J genes are TRBV9 and TRBJ1-4, with no clear D. This CDR3 is built from 14 residues. Between the trimmed V and J ends, which lost 3 bases and 6 bases, there was a span of 12 bases. CDR1 is SGDLS, CDR2 YYNGEE, per germline. CDR3 DNA sequence: TGTGCCAGCAGCGCAGTGGCGGATGATGAAAAACTGTTTTTT. Protein sequence: CASSAVADDEKLFF.

V usage is TRBV10-1 and J usage is TRBJ2-7; weak D call: TRBD1 (6 bases). Between the trimmed V and J ends, which lost 11 bases and 8 bases, there was a span of 25 bases. This CDR3 spans 14 amino acids. Germline CDR1 WNHNN, CDR2 SYGVQD (reference sequence). The CDR3, as DNA: TGCGCCGGGGGACAAAAACGACACCGGTACAAGCAGTACTTC. This codes for CAGGQKRHRYKQYF.

The V and J genes are TRBV2 and TRBJ2-2; TRBD2 is a possible D gene (6 bases). The V gene's germline CDR1 is SNHLY and CDR2 FYNNEI. The ends were cut back, 6 bases at V and 3 bases at J, with 17 bases in the middle. This CDR3 comprises 16 residues. The CDR3 is CASRGRIGGDTGELFF. CDR3 nucleotides: TGTGCCAGCAGGGGGAGGATCGGGGGTGACACCGGGGAGCTGTTTTTT.

This clone was counted a single time. The CDR3 loop is CSVEDGANYGYTF. In nucleotides, the CDR3 is TGCAGCGTTGAAGATGGGGCCAACTATGGCTACACCTTC. This chain uses TRBV29-1 with TRBJ1-2; possible D gene TRBD1, 5 bases. V lost 0 bases and J 2 bases, leaving 7 bases between the germline ends. The CDR3 extends over 13 amino acids. Germline loops: CDR1 SQVTM, CDR2 ANQGSEA.

This chain uses TRBV5-6 with TRBJ2-5; 7 bases map to TRBD2. V lost 5 bases and J lost 5; bases outside the gene matches: 9. Germline V gene data show CDR1 as SGHDT and CDR2 as YYEEEE. The CDR3 loop spans 14 amino acids. The CDR3 loop is CASRPRGEGETQYF. The CDR3 nucleotides are TGTGCCAGCAGACCTCGCGGGGAGGGGGAGACCCAGTACTTC.

This chain uses TRBV6-1 with TRBJ1-1; D unresolved. The CDR3 length is 14 residues. The germline V gene has CDR1 MNHNS and CDR2 SASEGT. Trimming cost V 3 bases and J 0 bases, with 8 bases left between them. CDR3 amino acids: CASSDPGMNTEAFF. Written as DNA, the CDR3 is TGTGCCAGCAGTGATCCGGGGATGAACACTGAAGCTTTCTTT.

The table lists this clone with a count of one. CDR3: CASSVVGQGTDGYTF. The CDR3 DNA follows: TGTGCCAGCAGCGTAGTGGGACAGGGTACGGATGGCTACACCTTC. This chain joins TRBV9 and TRBJ1-2; TRBD1 matches 9 bases. V shed 0 bases and J 6 bases; nucleotides not matched to a gene: 6. Germline-derived CDR1 and CDR2 are SGDLS and YYNGEE. The CDR3 spans 15 residues.

In this sample, this clone turned up once. The chain employs TRBV29-1 and TRBJ1-5; a weak D match, TRBD1 (5 bases). Trimming shortened V by 7 bases and J by 4 bases, and 14 bases separated the two germline ends. Germline V CDR1 and CDR2: SQVTM, ANQGSEA. There are 13 residues in the CDR3. CDR3 sequence (DNA): TGCAGCGCCGCGGACACCTTAAATCAGCCCCAGCATTTT. It translates to CSAADTLNQPQHF.

The genes are TRBV15 and TRBJ1-3; TRBD1 matches 7 bases. The CDR3 consists of 15 residues. Per germline, CDR1 LNHNV and CDR2 YYDKDF (reference sequence). Trimming cost V 6 bases and J 0 bases; bases outside gene matches: 5. CDR3: CATRGQPNSGNTIYF. In DNA, the CDR3 is TGTGCCACCAGGGGACAGCCCAACTCTGGAAACACCATATATTTT.

This chain joins TRBV18 and TRBJ2-7; 8 bases match TRBD1. The length of the CDR3 is 15 residues. Germline CDR1 KGHSH, CDR2 LQKENI. J lost 5 bases, V lost 3 bases, and 9 bases had no gene match. The CDR3 nucleotides are TGTGCCAGCTCACCTGCCGGACAGGGAGGCCACGAGCAGTACTTC. Its translation is CASSPAGQGGHEQYF. Looking up the rest from reference TRBV18 and TRBJ2-7 gives the full variable domain: NAGVMQNPRHLVRRRGQEARLRCSPMKGHSHVYWYRQLPEEGLKFMVYLQKENIIDESGMPKERFSAEFPKEGPSILRIQQVVRGDSAAYFCASSPAGQGGHEQYFGPGTRLTVT.

The chain is built from TRBV19 and TRBJ2-2, with D perhaps TRBD2 (5 bases). The CDR3 has 16 residues. Trimming took off 5 bases at V and 4 bases at J, with 17 bases between the two ends. In germline, CDR1 is LNHDA, CDR2 SQIVND (reference sequence). The CDR3 reads CASSLYTSIPTGELFF. The CDR3 DNA follows: TGTGCCAGTAGTTTATATACTAGTATCCCCACCGGGGAGCTGTTTTTT.

As concerns this clone: The junction does not match germline at one end; this may be a read error. V usage is TRBV7-9 and J usage is TRBJ1-4; D is unresolved. Germline CDR1 reads SEHNR; CDR2 reads FQNEAQ (reference sequence). This CDR3 is built from 15 residues. In DNA, the CDR3 is TGTTCCAGCAGCTTGGGAGTGGGGAGTAATGAAAAACTGTTTTTT. This codes for CSSSLGVGSNEKLFF. Looking up the rest from reference TRBV7-9 and TRBJ1-4 gives the full variable domain: DTGVSQNPRHKITKRGQNVTFRCDPISEHNRLYWYRQTLGQGPEFLTYFQNEAQLEKSRLLSDRFSAERPKGSFSTLEIQRTEQGDSAMYLCSSSLGVGSNEKLFFGSGTQLSVL.

V and J are TRBV29-1 and TRBJ2-7; TRBD1 is a possible D gene (6 bases). CDR3 length: 11 residues. CDR1 is SQVTM, CDR2 ANQGSEA, per germline. V lost 6 bases and J 5 bases, leaving 11 bases between the germline ends. CDR3 coding DNA: TGCAGCGTCGGTCAGGGGAACGAGCAGTACTTC. As protein: CSVGQGNEQYF.

The chain recombines TRBV6-1 with TRBJ1-3; unclear D gene. V shed 8 bases and J shed 2 bases, with 16 bases lying between them. This CDR3 is built from 15 residues. Germline CDR1 MNHNS, CDR2 SASEGT. The chain's CDR3 is CASYSDAGAGNTIYF. The CDR3 coding sequence is TGTGCCAGCTACTCCGACGCAGGCGCTGGAAACACCATATATTTT.

The rearrangement joins TRBV9 to TRBJ2-7, with 14 bases fitting TRBD2. Germline V gene sequence: CDR1 SGDLS, CDR2 YYNGEE. This CDR3 region has 16 residues. J lost 3 bases, V lost 4 bases, and 6 bases had no gene match. The CDR3 region has the DNA TGTGCCAGCAGCCCGGGACTAGCGGGGGCTAGCTACGAGCAGTACTTC. It codes for CASSPGLAGASYEQYF.

The chain combines TRBV30 with TRBJ2-2; D may be TRBD1 (5 bases). Germline V gene sequence: CDR1 GTSNPN, CDR2 SVGIG (reference sequence). This CDR3 contains 14 residues. V dropped 5 bases and J dropped 6 bases, with 16 bases sitting between them. In nucleotides, the CDR3 is TGTGCCTGGCGGACAACGACTTTGCCCGGGGAGCTGTTTTTT. Protein sequence: CAWRTTTLPGELFF.

The V call is TRBV2, the J call TRBJ2-3; 14 bases map to TRBD2. Unmatched junction bases numbered 6, after V lost 6 bases and J lost 1 base. This CDR3 comprises 17 residues. Germline V gene data show CDR1 as SNHLY and CDR2 as FYNNEI. The CDR3: CASSPLGLAGGTDTQYF. CDR3 coding DNA: TGTGCCAGCAGCCCCCTGGGACTAGCGGGGGGCACAGATACGCAGTATTTT.

This clone appeared a single time. The J gene is TRBJ1-2, the V gene TRBV30; TRBD1 might be the D (6 bases). Germline CDR1 reads GTSNPN; CDR2 reads SVGIG (reference sequence). V lost 3 bases to trimming and J lost 8 bases, with 13 bases between them. The CDR3 extends over 12 amino acids. The CDR3 DNA reads TGTGCCTGGAGCCACACAGGGAGAGGCTACACCTTC. This codes for CAWSHTGRGYTF.

CDR3 in amino acids: CASSLEPLTDTQYF. The DNA of the CDR3 is TGTGCCAGCAGCTTAGAGCCACTCACAGATACGCAGTATTTT. V usage is TRBV7-8 and J usage is TRBJ2-3, with unresolved D. Germline assignment: CDR1 SGHVS and CDR2 FQNEAQ. This CDR3 is built from 14 residues. V was shortened by 1 base and J by 2 bases, with 7 bases between the two germline ends. Full variable domain (missing parts from reference TRBV7-8 and TRBJ2-3): GAGVSQSPRYKVAKRGQDVALRCDPISGHVSLFWYQQALGQGPEFLTYFQNEAQLDKSGLPSDRFFAERPEGSVSTLKIQRTQQEDSAVYLCASSLEPLTDTQYFGPGTRLTVL.

This chain connects TRBV4-2 to TRBJ2-7; 7 bases match TRBD2. Germline CDR1 LGHNA, CDR2 YNFKEQ. The CDR3 is made up of 16 amino acids. Unmatched junction bases numbered 8, after V lost 0 bases and J lost 3 bases. In nucleotides, the CDR3 is TGTGCCAGCAGCCAAGATGGGCGGGGAGGGAACTACGAGCAGTACTTC. Residues: CASSQDGRGGNYEQYF.

With respect to this clone: At one of its ends the junction is not consistent with the germline gene, which may arise from a read error. The chain couples TRBV7-9 to TRBJ2-1; 15 bases agree with TRBD2. CDR1 and CDR2 from the germline V gene are SEHNR and FQNEAQ (reference sequence). The CDR3 consists of 19 residues. Here the CDR3 DNA reads TGTTCCAGCAGCTTGGTTACCGGGACTAGCGGGAGGAACTACAATGAGCAGTTCTTC. Encoded protein: CSSSLVTGTSGRNYNEQFF.

The rearrangement uses TRBV10-3 and TRBJ2-7; the D gene is possibly TRBD1 (6 bases). V lost 8 bases, J lost 2 bases, and 7 bases lay in between. This CDR3 has 11 amino acids. The germline gives CDR1 ENHRY, CDR2 SYGVKD. The CDR3 loop reads CAIQGTYEQYF. CDR3 DNA: TGTGCCATCCAGGGGACCTACGAGCAGTACTTC.

The chain is built from TRBV5-4 and TRBJ2-3, with D perhaps TRBD2 (6 bases). This CDR3 region has 13 residues. CDR1 and CDR2 (germline): SGHNT, YYREEE (reference sequence). Trimming took off 3 bases at V and 4 bases at J, with 9 bases between the two ends. The CDR3 reads CASSSGLSDTQYF. CDR3 bases: TGTGCCAGCAGCTCGGGACTGTCAGATACGCAGTATTTT. The complete variable domain, with remaining parts taken from reference TRBV5-4 and TRBJ2-3, reads ETGVTQSPTHLIKTRGQQVTLRCSSQSGHNTVSWYQQALGQGPQFIFQYYREEENGRGNFPPRFSGLQFPNYSSELNVNALELDDSALYLCASSSGLSDTQYFGPGTRLTVL.

This clone was seen a handful of times. The chain recombines TRBV6-5 with TRBJ2-7; possible D gene TRBD1, 6 bases. CDR3 size: 12 residues. CDR1 and CDR2 from the germline V gene are MNHEY and SVGAGI. V lost 7 bases to trimming and J lost 2 bases, with 9 bases between them. Here the CDR3 reads CASKDRAYEQYF. CDR3 in DNA: TGTGCCAGCAAGGACAGAGCCTACGAGCAGTACTTC.

The rearrangement links TRBV5-1 to TRBJ1-1; maybe TRBD1 (5 bases). The germline V gene has CDR1 SGHRS and CDR2 YFSETQ. V was cut by 7 bases and J by 3 bases, with 7 bases left in between. The CDR3 is made up of 11 amino acids. This chain's CDR3 is CASRGDTEAFF. The CDR3 coding sequence is TGCGCCAGCCGGGGGGACACTGAAGCTTTCTTT. The complete variable domain, with remaining parts taken from reference TRBV5-1 and TRBJ1-1, reads KAGVTQTPRYLIKTRGQQVTLSCSPISGHRSVSWYQQTPGQGLQFLFEYFSETQRNKGNFPGRFSGRQFSNSRSEMNVSTLELGDSALYLCASRGDTEAFFGQGTRLTVV.

In this sample, this clone turned up once. This chain uses TRBV5-6 with TRBJ2-5, with D uncertain. V shed 2 bases and J shed 5 bases, with 10 bases lying between them. Looked up from germline, CDR1 is SGHDT and CDR2 is YYEEEE. The CDR3 has 13 residues. The CDR3 here is CASSFDSVETQYF. The CDR3 coding sequence is TGTGCCAGCAGCTTTGACTCTGTGGAGACCCAGTACTTC.

V is TRBV10-3 and J is TRBJ2-3, with TRBD2 identical over 8 bases. Germline assignment: CDR1 ENHRY and CDR2 SYGVKD. The V and J ends lost 6 bases and 3 bases, in that order; junction bases with no gene match: 5. The CDR3 has 14 amino acids. The CDR3 region is CAISGGDRTDTQYF. DNA of the CDR3: TGTGCCATCAGCGGGGGGGACCGTACAGATACGCAGTATTTT.

The chain recombines TRBV7-9 with TRBJ1-4, with D uncertain. The CDR3 contains 14 residues. V lost 7 bases and J 0 bases, leaving 9 bases between the germline ends. Germline CDR1 and CDR2: SEHNR and FQNEAQ (reference sequence). The CDR3 DNA sequence: TGTGCCAGCACCCAACTAGCAACTAATGAAAAACTGTTTTTT. This translates into CASTQLATNEKLFF.

The chain uses TRBV6-4 and TRBJ2-3; 7 bases are shared with TRBD2. This CDR3 has 15 amino acids. Germline assignment: CDR1 MRHNA and CDR2 SNTAGT. V gave up 2 bases and J gave up 2 bases; unmatched junction bases: 4. DNA for the CDR3: TGTGCCAGCAGTGACCCAGCGGGGATCACAGATACGCAGTATTTT. Its protein product is CASSDPAGITDTQYF.

The V gene is TRBV18, the J gene TRBJ2-1; 10 bases line up with TRBD1. J lost 6 bases, V lost 2 bases, and 4 bases had no gene match. CDR1 KGHSH and CDR2 LQKENI come from the germline V gene. The CDR3 has 15 residues. The CDR3 region is CASSPAGQGINEQFF. CDR3 sequence (DNA): TGTGCCAGCTCACCAGCGGGACAGGGGATCAATGAGCAGTTCTTC.